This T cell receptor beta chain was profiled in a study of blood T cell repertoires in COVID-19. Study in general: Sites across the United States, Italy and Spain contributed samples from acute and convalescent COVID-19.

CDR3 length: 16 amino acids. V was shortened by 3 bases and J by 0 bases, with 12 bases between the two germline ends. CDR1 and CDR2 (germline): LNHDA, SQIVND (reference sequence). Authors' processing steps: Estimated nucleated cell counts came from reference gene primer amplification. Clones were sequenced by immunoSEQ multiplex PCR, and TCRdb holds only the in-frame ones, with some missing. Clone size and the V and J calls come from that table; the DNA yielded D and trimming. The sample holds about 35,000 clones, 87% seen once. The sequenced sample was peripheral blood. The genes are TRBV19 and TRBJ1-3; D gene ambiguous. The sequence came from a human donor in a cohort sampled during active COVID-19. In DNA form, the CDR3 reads TGTGCCAGTAGTATCCTTGCCGTTAGCTCTGGAAACACCATATATTTT. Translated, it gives CASSILAVSSGNTIYF.